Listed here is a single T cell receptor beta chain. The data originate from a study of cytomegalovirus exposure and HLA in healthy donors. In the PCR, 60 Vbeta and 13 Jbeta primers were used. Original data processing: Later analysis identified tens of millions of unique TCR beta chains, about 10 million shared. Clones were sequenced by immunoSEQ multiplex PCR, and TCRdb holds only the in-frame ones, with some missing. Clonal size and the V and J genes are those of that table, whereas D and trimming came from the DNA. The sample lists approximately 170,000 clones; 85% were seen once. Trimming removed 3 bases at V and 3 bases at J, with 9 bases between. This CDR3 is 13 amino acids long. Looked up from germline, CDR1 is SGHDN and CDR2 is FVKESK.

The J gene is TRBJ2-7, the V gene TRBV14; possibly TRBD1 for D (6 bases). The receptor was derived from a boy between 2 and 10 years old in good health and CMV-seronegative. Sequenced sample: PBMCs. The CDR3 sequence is CASSHRDNYEQYF. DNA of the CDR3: TGTGCCAGCAGCCACCGGGACAACTACGAGCAGTACTTC. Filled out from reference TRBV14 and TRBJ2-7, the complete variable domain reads EAGVTQFPSHSVIEKGQTVTLRCDPISGHDNLYWYRRVMGKEIKFLLHFVKESKQDESGMPNNRFLAERTGGTYSTLKVQPAELEDSGVYFCASSHRDNYEQYFGPGTRLTVT.